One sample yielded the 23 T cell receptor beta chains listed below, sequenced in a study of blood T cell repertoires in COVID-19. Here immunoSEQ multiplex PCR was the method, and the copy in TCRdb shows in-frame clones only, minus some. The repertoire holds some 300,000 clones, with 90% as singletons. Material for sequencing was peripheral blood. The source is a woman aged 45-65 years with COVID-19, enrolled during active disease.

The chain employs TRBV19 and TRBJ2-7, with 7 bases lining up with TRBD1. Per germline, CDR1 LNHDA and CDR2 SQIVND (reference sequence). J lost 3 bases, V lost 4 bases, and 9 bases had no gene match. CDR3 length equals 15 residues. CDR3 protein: CASSTTGTAGYEQYF. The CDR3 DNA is TGTGCCAGTAGTACTACCGGGACAGCAGGCTACGAGCAGTACTTC.

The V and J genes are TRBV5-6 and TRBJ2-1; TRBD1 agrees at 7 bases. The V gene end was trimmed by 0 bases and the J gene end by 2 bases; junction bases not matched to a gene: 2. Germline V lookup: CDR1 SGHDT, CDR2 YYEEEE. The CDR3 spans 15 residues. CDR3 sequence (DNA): TGTGCCAGCAGCTTGGACAGGGGTGCCTACAATGAGCAGTTCTTC. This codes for CASSLDRGAYNEQFF.

As DNA, the CDR3 is TGCGCCAGCCACGGGGGTAGCGGAGCCTACAATGAGCAGTTCTTC. Its protein is CASHGGSGAYNEQFF. The chain carries TRBV5-1 and TRBJ2-1; TRBD2 might be the D (6 bases). CDR3 length: 15 amino acids. Trimming stripped 7 bases from V and 2 bases from J, with 16 bases between. Germline CDR1 reads SGHRS; CDR2 reads YFSETQ.

Here the CDR3 DNA reads TGTGCCAGCAGGCTCACGAACCCCCTAGCGGGAGGGCCCGGTGAGCAGTTCTTC. The encoded protein is CASRLTNPLAGGPGEQFF. The chain combines TRBV4-2 with TRBJ2-1, with TRBD2 matching 12 bases. V was pared by 6 bases and J by 9 bases, with 18 bases of the junction left unmatched. From germline, CDR1 is LGHNA and CDR2 YNFKEQ. This CDR3 spans 18 amino acids.

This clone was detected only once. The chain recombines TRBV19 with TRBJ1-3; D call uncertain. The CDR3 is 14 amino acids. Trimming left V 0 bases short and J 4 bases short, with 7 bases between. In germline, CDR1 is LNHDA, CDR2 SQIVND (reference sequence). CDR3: CASSIDPSGNTIYF. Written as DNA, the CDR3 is TGTGCCAGTAGTATAGACCCCTCCGGAAACACCATATATTTT.

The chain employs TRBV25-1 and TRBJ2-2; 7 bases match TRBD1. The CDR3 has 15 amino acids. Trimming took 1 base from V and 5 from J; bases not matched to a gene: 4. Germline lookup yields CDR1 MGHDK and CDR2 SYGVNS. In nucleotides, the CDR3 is TGTGCCAGCAGTGAATCTGACAGGGCGACCGGGGAGCTGTTTTTT. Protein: CASSESDRATGELFF.

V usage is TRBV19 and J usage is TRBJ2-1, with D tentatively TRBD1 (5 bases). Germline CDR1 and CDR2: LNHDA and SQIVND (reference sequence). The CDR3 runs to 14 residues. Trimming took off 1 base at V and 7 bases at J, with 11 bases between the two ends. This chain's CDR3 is CASSIVNRNNEQFF. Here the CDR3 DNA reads TGTGCCAGTAGTATAGTAAACAGGAATAATGAGCAGTTCTTC.

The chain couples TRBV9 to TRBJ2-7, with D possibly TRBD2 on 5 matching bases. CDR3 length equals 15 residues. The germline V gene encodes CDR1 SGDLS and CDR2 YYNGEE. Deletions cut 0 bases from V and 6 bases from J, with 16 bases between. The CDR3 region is CASSVVSEGRSEQYF. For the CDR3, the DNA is TGTGCCAGCAGCGTAGTTTCAGAGGGCCGGAGCGAGCAGTACTTC.

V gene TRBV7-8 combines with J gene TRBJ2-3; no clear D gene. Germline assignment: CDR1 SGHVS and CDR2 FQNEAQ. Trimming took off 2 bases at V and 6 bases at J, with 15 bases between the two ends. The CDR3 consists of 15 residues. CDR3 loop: CASSLNALRVDTQYF. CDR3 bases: TGTGCCAGCAGCTTAAATGCTCTCCGGGTGGATACGCAGTATTTT.

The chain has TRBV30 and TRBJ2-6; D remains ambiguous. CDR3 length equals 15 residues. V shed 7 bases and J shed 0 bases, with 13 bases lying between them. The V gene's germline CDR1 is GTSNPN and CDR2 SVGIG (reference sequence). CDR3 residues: CAYRRLVSGANVLTF. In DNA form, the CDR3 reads TGTGCCTACAGACGCTTGGTCTCTGGGGCCAACGTCCTGACTTTC.

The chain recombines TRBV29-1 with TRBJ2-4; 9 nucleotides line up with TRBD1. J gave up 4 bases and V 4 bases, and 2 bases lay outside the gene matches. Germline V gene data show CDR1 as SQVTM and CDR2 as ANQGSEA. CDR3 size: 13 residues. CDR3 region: CSVVGQGKNIQYF. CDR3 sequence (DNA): TGCAGCGTTGTTGGACAGGGGAAAAACATTCAGTACTTC.

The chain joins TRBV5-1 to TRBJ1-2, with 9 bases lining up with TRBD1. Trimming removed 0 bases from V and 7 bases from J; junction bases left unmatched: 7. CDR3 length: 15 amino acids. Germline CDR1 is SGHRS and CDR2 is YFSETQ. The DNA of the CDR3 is TGCGCCAGCAGCTTGGCCGCGGGACAGGGTAGTGGCTACACCTTC. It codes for CASSLAAGQGSGYTF.

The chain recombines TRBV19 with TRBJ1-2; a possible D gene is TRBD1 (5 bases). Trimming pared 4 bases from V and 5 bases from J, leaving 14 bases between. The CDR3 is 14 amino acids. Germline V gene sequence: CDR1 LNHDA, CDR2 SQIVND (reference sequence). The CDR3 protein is CASSTRQIGYGYTF. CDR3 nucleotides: TGTGCCAGTAGTACCAGACAGATCGGGTATGGCTACACCTTC.

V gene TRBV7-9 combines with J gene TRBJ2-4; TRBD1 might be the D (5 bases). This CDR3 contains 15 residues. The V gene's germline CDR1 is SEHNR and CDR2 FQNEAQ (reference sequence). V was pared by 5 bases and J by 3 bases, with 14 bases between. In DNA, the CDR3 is TGTGCCAGCAGCCCCAGGGAAATGGGCAAAAACATTCAGTACTTC. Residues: CASSPREMGKNIQYF.

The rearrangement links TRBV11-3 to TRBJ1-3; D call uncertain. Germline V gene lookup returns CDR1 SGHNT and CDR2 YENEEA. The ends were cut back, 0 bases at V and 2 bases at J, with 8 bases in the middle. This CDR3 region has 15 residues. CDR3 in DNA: TGTGCCAGCAGCTTAGATTCCACAGCTGGAAACACCATATATTTT. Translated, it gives CASSLDSTAGNTIYF.

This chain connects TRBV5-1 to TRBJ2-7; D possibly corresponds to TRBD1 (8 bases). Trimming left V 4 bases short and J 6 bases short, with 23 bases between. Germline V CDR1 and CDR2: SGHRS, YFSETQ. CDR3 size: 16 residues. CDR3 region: CASSQETGGVRSEQYF. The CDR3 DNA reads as TGCGCCAGCAGCCAGGAAACAGGGGGGGTTAGGTCCGAGCAGTACTTC.

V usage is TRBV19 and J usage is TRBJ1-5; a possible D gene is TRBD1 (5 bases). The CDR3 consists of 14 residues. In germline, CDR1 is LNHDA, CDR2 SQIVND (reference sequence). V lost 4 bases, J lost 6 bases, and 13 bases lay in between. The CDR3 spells CASSTGTQGQPQHF. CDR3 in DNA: TGTGCCAGTAGTACCGGGACTCAGGGTCAGCCCCAGCATTTT. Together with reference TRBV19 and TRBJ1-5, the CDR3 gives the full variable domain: DGGITQSPKYLFRKEGQNVTLSCEQNLNHDAMYWYRQDPGQGLRLIYYSQIVNDFQKGDIAEGYSVSREKKESFPLTVTSAQKNPTAFYLCASSTGTQGQPQHFGDGTRLSIL.

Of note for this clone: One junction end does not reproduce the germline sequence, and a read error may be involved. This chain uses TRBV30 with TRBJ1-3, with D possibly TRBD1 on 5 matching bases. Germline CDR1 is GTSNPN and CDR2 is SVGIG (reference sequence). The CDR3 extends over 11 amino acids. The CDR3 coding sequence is TGCGGGGGTCGGCGTGGAAACACCATATATTTT. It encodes CGGRRGNTIYF.

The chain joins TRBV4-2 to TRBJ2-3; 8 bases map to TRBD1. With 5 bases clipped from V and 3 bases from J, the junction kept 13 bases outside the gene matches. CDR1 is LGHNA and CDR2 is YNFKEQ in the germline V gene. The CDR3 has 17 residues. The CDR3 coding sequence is TGTGCCAGCAGCGCCCTTCAGGGGGCGTTGGGAACAGATACGCAGTATTTT. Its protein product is CASSALQGALGTDTQYF.

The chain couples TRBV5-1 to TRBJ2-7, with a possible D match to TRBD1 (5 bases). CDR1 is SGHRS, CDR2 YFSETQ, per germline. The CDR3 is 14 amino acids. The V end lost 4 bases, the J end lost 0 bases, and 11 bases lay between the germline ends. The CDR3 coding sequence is TGCGCCAGCAGCGGGGCCTCGAGCTCCTACGAGCAGTACTTC. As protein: CASSGASSSYEQYF.

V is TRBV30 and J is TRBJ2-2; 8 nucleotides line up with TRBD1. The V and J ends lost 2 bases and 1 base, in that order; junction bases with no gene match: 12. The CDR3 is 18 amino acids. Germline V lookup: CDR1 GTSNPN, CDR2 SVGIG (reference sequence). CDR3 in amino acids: CAWSLQGAWRGNTGELFF. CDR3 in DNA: TGTGCCTGGAGTCTCCAGGGGGCATGGCGGGGGAACACCGGGGAGCTGTTTTTT. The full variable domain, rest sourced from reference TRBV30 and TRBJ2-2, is SQTIHQWPATLVQPVGSPLSLECTVEGTSNPNLYWYRQAAGRGLQLLFYSVGIGQISSEVPQNLSASRPQDRQFILSSKKLLLSDSGFYLCAWSLQGAWRGNTGELFFGEGSRLTVL.

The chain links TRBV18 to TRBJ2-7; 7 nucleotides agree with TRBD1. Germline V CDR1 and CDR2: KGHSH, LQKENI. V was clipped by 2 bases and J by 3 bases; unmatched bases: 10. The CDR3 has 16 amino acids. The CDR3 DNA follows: TGTGCCAGCTCACCAAGCAACAGGGGTCGAAACTACGAGCAGTACTTC. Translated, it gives CASSPSNRGRNYEQYF.

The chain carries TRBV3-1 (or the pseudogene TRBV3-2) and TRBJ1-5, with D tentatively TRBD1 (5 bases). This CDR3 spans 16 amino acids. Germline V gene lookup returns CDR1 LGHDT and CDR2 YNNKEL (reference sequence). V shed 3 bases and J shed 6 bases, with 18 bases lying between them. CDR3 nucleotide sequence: TGTGCCAGCAGCCACGGGCCCAGGGCGTACGCTCAGCCCCAGCATTTT. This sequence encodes CASSHGPRAYAQPQHF.